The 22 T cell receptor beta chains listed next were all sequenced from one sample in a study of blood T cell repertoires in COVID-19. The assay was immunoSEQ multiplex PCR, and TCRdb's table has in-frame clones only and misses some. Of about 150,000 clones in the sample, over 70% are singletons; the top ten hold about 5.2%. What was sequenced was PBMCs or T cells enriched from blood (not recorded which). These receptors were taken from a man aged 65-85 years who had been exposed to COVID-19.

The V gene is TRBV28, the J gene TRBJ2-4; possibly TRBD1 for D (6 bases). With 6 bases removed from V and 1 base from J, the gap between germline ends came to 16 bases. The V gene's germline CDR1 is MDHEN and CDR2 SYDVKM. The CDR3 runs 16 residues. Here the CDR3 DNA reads TGTGCCAGCAGATCACAGGGTAGAGGGGCCAAAAACATTCAGTACTTC. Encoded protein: CASRSQGRGAKNIQYF.

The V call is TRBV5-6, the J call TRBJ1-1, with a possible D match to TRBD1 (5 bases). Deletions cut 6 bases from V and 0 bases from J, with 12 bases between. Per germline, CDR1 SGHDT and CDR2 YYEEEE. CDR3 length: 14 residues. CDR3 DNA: TGTGCCAGCATTGGAGGGGTACTGAACACTGAAGCTTTCTTT. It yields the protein CASIGGVLNTEAFF.

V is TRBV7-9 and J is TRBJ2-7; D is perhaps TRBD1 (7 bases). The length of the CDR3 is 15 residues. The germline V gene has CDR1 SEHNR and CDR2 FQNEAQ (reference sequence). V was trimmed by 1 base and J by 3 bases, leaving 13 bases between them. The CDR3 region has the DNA TGTGCCAGCAGCTTAGGAGGAGGGGGCTTCTACGAGCAGTACTTC. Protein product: CASSLGGGGFYEQYF.

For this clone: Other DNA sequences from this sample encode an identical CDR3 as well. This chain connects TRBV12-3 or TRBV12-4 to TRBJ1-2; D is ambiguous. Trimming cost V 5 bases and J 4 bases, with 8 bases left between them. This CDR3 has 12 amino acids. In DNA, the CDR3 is TGTGCCAGCAGTCCCGGAGGCTATGGCTACACCTTC. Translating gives CASSPGGYGYTF.

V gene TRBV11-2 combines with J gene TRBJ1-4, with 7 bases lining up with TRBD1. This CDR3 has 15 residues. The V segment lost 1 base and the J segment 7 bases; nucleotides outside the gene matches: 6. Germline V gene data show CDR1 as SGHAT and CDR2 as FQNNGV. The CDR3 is CASSLGWTGSEKLFF. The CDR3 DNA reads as TGTGCCAGCAGCTTAGGCTGGACAGGAAGTGAAAAACTGTTTTTT.

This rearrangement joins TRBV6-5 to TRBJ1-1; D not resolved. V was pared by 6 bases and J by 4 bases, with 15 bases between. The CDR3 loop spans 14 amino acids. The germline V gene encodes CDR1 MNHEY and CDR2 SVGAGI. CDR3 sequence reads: CASSRSPGATEAFF. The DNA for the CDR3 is TGTGCCAGCAGCCGAAGCCCGGGTGCCACTGAAGCTTTCTTT.

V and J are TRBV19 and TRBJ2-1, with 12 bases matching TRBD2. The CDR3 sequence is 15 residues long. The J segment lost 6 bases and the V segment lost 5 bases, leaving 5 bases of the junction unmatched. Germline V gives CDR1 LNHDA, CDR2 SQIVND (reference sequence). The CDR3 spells CASSVTSGGLNEQFF. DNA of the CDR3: TGTGCCAGTAGTGTGACTAGCGGGGGACTCAATGAGCAGTTCTTC.

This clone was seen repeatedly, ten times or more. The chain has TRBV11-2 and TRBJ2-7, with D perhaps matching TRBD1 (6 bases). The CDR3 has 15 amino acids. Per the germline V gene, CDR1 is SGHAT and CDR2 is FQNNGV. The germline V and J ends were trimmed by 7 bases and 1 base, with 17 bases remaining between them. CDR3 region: CASTLVPGQSYEQYF. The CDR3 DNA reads TGTGCCAGCACCTTGGTACCGGGACAATCCTACGAGCAGTACTTC.

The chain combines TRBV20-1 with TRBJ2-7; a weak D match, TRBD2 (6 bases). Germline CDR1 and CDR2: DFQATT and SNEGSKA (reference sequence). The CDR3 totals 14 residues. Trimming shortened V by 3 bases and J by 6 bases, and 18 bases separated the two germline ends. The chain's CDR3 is CSASSPGLRGEQYF. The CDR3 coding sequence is TGCAGTGCTAGTTCCCCGGGACTGAGGGGCGAGCAGTACTTC.

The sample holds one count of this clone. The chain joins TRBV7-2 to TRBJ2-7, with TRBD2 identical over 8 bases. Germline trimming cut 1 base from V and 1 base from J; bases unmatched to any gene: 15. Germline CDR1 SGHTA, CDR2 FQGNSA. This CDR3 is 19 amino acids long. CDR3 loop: CASSLVSTPPGRVSYEQYF. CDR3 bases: TGTGCCAGCAGCTTAGTGTCGACACCCCCCGGGAGGGTATCCTACGAGCAGTACTTC.

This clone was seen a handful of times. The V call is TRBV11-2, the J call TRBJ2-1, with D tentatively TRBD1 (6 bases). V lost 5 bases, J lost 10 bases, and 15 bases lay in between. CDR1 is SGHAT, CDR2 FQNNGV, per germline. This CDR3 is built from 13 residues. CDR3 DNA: TGTGCCAGCAGCCGCTTCCTCGGACAGGAGCAGTTCTTC. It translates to CASSRFLGQEQFF.

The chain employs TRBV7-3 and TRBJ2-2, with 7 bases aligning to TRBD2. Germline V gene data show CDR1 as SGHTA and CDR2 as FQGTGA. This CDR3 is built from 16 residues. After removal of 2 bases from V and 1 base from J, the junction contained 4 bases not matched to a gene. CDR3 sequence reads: CASSLFAGVNTGELFF. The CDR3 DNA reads TGTGCCAGCAGCTTATTCGCGGGGGTGAACACCGGGGAGCTGTTTTTT. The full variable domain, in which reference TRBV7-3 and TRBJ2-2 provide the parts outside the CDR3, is GAGVSQTPSNKVTEKGKYVELRCDPISGHTALYWYRQSLGQGPEFLIYFQGTGAADDSGLPNDRFFAVRPEGSVSTLKIQRTERGDSAVYLCASSLFAGVNTGELFFGEGSRLTVL.

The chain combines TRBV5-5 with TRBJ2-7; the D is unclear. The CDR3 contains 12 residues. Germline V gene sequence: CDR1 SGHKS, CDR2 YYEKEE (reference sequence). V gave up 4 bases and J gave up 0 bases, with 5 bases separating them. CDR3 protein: CASSASSYEQYF. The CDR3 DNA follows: TGTGCCAGCAGCGCCAGCTCCTACGAGCAGTACTTC.

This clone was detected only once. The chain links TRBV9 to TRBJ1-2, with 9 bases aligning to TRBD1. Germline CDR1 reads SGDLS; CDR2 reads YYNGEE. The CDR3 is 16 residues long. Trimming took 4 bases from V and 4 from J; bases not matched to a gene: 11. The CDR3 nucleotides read TGTGCCAGCAGCCTCACACAGGGGGCCCTACCCTATGGCTACACCTTC. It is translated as CASSLTQGALPYGYTF.

In nucleotides, the CDR3 is TGTGCCAGCAGTGAGGGGAGAGCGGGAGGGCCAGCAGGTACGCAGTATTTT. Its protein is CASSEGRAGGPAGTQYF. The chain employs TRBV6-1 and TRBJ2-3; 10 bases fit TRBD2. The CDR3 is made up of 17 amino acids. Germline V gives CDR1 MNHNS, CDR2 SASEGT. The J segment lost 8 bases and the V segment lost 3 bases, leaving 14 bases of the junction unmatched.

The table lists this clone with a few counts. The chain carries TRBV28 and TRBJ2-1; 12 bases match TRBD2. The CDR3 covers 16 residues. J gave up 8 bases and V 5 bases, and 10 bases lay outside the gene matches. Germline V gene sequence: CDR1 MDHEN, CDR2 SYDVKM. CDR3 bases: TGTGCCAGCAGTCCGGGACTAGCGGGCGGAAGGGATGAGCAGTTCTTC. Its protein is CASSPGLAGGRDEQFF.

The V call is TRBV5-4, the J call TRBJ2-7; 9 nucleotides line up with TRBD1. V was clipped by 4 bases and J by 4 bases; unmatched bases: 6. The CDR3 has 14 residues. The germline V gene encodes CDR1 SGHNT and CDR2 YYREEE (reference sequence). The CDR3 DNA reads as TGTGCCAGCAGCCATACGACAGGGGGGTACGAGCAGTACTTC. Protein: CASSHTTGGYEQYF.

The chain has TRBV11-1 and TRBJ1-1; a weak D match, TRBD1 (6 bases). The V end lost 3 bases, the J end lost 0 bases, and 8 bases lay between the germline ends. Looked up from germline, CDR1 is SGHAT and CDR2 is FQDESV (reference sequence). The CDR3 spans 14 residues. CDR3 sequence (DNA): TGTGCCAGCAGCTTGACAGGTATGAACACTGAAGCTTTCTTT. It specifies CASSLTGMNTEAFF. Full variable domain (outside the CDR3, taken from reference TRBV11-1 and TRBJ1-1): EAEVAQSPRYKITEKSQAVAFWCDPISGHATLYWYRQILGQGPELLVQFQDESVVDDSQLPKDRFSAERLKGVDSTLKIQPAELGDSAMYLCASSLTGMNTEAFFGQGTRLTVV.

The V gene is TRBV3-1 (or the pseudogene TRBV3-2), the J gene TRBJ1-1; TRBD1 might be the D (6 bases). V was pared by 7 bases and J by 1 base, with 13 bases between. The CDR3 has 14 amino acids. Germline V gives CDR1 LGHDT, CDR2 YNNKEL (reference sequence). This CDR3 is CASNHRATNTEAFF. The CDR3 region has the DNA TGTGCCAGCAATCACAGGGCTACGAACACTGAAGCTTTCTTT.

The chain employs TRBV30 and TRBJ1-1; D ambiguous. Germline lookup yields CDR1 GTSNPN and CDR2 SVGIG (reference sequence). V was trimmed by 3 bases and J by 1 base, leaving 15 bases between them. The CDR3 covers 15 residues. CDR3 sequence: CAWSPPQVSNTEAFF. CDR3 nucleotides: TGTGCCTGGAGCCCCCCGCAGGTCTCGAACACTGAAGCTTTCTTT. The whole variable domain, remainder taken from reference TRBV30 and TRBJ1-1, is SQTIHQWPATLVQPVGSPLSLECTVEGTSNPNLYWYRQAAGRGLQLLFYSVGIGQISSEVPQNLSASRPQDRQFILSSKKLLLSDSGFYLCAWSPPQVSNTEAFFGQGTRLTVV.

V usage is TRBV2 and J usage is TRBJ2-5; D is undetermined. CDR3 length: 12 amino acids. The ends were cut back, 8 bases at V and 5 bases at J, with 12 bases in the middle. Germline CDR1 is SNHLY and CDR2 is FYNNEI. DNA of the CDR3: TGTGCCAGCCGGAGTGTGGTGGAGACCCAGTACTTC. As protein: CASRSVVETQYF.

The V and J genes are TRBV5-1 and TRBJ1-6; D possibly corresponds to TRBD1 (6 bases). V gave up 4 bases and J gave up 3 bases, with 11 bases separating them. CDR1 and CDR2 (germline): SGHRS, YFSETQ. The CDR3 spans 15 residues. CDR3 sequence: CASSPGQNYNSPLHF. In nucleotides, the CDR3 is TGCGCCAGCAGCCCCGGACAGAACTATAATTCACCCCTCCACTTT. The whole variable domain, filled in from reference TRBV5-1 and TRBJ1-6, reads KAGVTQTPRYLIKTRGQQVTLSCSPISGHRSVSWYQQTPGQGLQFLFEYFSETQRNKGNFPGRFSGRQFSNSRSEMNVSTLELGDSALYLCASSPGQNYNSPLHFGNGTRLTVT.